A single sample gave rise to the 3 T cell receptor beta chains below, sequenced in a study of identical twins (dated by TCRdb to between 2015 and 2016). Library preparation employed 5' RACE. Sequencing used an Illumina HiSeq 2000. TCRdb reran the public reads through fastp at Q25 and MiXCR, keeping productive beta chains. Every CDR3 protein is listed once, alongside the most common genes and DNA of its rows. The sample profile shows 550,000 to 700,000 distinct CDR3 sequences; 20% to 25% of them were found once. Jointly, the top ten make up around 4.4% of the sample. The sample also formed part of further work on T cells expressing NK-cell markers.

Input material: PBMCs. The receptors derive from a woman in her late teens or twenties in good health.

V usage is TRBV12-3 or TRBV12-4 and J usage is TRBJ2-3, with 7 bases that match TRBD2. Unmatched junction bases numbered 14, after V lost 8 bases and J lost 6 bases. The CDR3 is 15 residues long. The CDR3: CASLPRRREFDTQYF. In DNA form, the CDR3 reads TGTGCCAGCCTGCCCCGGCGGCGGGAGTTTGATACGCAGTATTTT.

This clonotype has only a few counts. The chain employs TRBV12-3 or TRBV12-4 and TRBJ2-2; D might be TRBD1 (6 bases). There are 15 residues in the CDR3. Trimming cost V 7 bases and J 4 bases, with 16 bases left between them. The CDR3 DNA follows: TGTGCCAGCACGGGTAGTGTAGGGGGCACCGGGGAGCTGTTTTTT. It yields the protein CASTGSVGGTGELFF.

The chain combines TRBV27 with TRBJ2-5, with a possible D match to TRBD2 (5 bases). The length of the CDR3 is 16 residues. Germline CDR1 is MNHEY and CDR2 is SMNVEV (reference sequence). V was shortened by 3 bases and J by 5 bases, with 19 bases between the two germline ends. CDR3 protein: CASSFSSAGGYETQYF. The DNA of the CDR3 is TGTGCCAGCAGTTTTTCGAGCGCCGGCGGGTACGAGACCCAGTACTTC.